A selection of T cell receptor beta chains follows, all from one sample in a study of molecular identifiers for immune sequencing clone quantification. Using its own MiXCR run on the PCR reads, TCRdb lists one record per CDR3 protein. Of some 41,000 distinct CDR3 sequences in the sample, around 18% were seen once. The sequenced material came from naive CD8+ T cells from blood, with Jurkat cell RNA spiked in. Every receptor here comes from a human donor in good health. Some libraries in this study had Jurkat cell RNA spiked in. CDR3s include the opening cysteine and the closing phenylalanine or tryptophan. The D gene is left open where the match is weak. Expanded clones get a size class; other rows say once, few or many, or leave the size out.

CDR3 length: 11
J gene: TRBJ2-7
V gene: TRBV11-2
clone size: few
D gene: .
CDR3 DNA: TGTGCCAGCGCCACTCTGCCCGAGCAGTACTTC
CDR3 protein: CASATLPEQYF

CDR3 length: 12
J gene: TRBJ2-7
V gene: TRBV19
clone size: many
D gene: .
CDR3 DNA: TGTGCCACCAAAGAAGGGGGTCGCGAGCAGTACTTC
CDR3 protein: CATKEGGREQYF

CDR3 length: 13
J gene: TRBJ2-7
V gene: TRBV20-1
clone size: many
D gene: TRBD2
CDR3 DNA: TGCAGTGCTTCTAGCGGGCTCTCCTACGAGCAGTACTTC
CDR3 protein: CSASSGLSYEQYF

CDR3 length: 15
J gene: TRBJ2-3
V gene: TRBV28
clone size: .
D gene: .
CDR3 DNA: TGTGCCAGCAGTTTGAGTTCTTTTAGCACAGATACGCAGTATTTT
CDR3 protein: CASSLSSFSTDTQYF

CDR3 length: 15
J gene: TRBJ1-5
V gene: TRBV28
clone size: .
D gene: .
CDR3 DNA: TGTGCCAGCAGTTTATGGGGGGTCCGCAATCAGCCCCAGCATTTT
CDR3 protein: CASSLWGVRNQPQHF

CDR3 length: 14
J gene: TRBJ2-1
V gene: TRBV6-2/TRBV6-3
clone size: many
D gene: .
CDR3 DNA: TGTGCCAGCAGCTCTACGGACAGCCACAATGAGCAGTTCTTC
CDR3 protein: CASSSTDSHNEQFF

CDR3 length: 18
J gene: TRBJ2-7
V gene: TRBV9
clone size: many
D gene: TRBD2
CDR3 DNA: TGTGCCAGCAGCCCCCCGGATCCCGGGACTAGCGGGAGTTACGAGCAGTACTTC
CDR3 protein: CASSPPDPGTSGSYEQYF

CDR3 length: 13
J gene: TRBJ2-7
V gene: TRBV4-3
clone size: many
D gene: .
CDR3 DNA: TGCGCCAGCAGCCAAGTAGTGGGTGACGAGCAGTACTTC
CDR3 protein: CASSQVVGDEQYF

CDR3 length: 20
J gene: TRBJ2-1
V gene: TRBV4-3
clone size: medium-sized
D gene: TRBD2
CDR3 DNA: TGCGCCAGCAGCCAAACGACTAGCGGGGCTGTATTGAGCTCCTACAATGAGCAGTTCTTC
CDR3 protein: CASSQTTSGAVLSSYNEQFF

CDR3 length: 15
J gene: TRBJ2-1
V gene: TRBV6-5
clone size: .
D gene: TRBD2
CDR3 DNA: TGTGCCAGCAGTTACGGTCTAGCGGGGTGCAATGAGCAGTTCTTC
CDR3 protein: CASSYGLAGCNEQFF

CDR3 length: 16
J gene: TRBJ2-5
V gene: TRBV12-3/TRBV12-4
clone size: few
D gene: .
CDR3 DNA: TGTGCCAGCAGTGCATGGCGGAGGAACACCCAAGAGACCCAGTACTTC
CDR3 protein: CASSAWRRNTQETQYF

CDR3 length: 16
J gene: TRBJ2-1
V gene: TRBV7-6
clone size: many
D gene: TRBD2
CDR3 DNA: TGTGCCAGCAGCTTTGGGGGGACTAGCGGGATCAATGAGCAGTTCTTC
CDR3 protein: CASSFGGTSGINEQFF

CDR3 length: 13
J gene: TRBJ2-5
V gene: TRBV5-1
clone size: many
D gene: TRBD2
CDR3 DNA: TGCGCCAGCAGCCCAAGCGGGAAGGAGACCCAGTACTTC
CDR3 protein: CASSPSGKETQYF

CDR3 length: 16
J gene: TRBJ1-6
V gene: TRBV7-9
clone size: many
D gene: TRBD1
CDR3 DNA: TGTGCCAGCAGCCACCCGGCAGGGGGCGGGTTATCACCCCTCCACTTT
CDR3 protein: CASSHPAGGGLSPLHF

CDR3 length: 11
J gene: TRBJ2-3
V gene: TRBV12-3/TRBV12-4
clone size: few
D gene: .
CDR3 DNA: TGTGCCAGCAGTGTCACAGATACGCAGTATTTT
CDR3 protein: CASSVTDTQYF

CDR3 length: 16
J gene: TRBJ2-7
V gene: TRBV4-3
clone size: many
D gene: .
CDR3 DNA: TGCGCCAGCAGCCAAGATACGAGTACCCACTCCTACGAGCAGTACTTC
CDR3 protein: CASSQDTSTHSYEQYF

CDR3 length: 14
J gene: TRBJ2-1
V gene: TRBV29-1
clone size: .
D gene: TRBD2
CDR3 DNA: TGCAGCGCGGCTAGCGGGTGGCCCTACAATGAGCAGTTCTTC
CDR3 protein: CSAASGWPYNEQFF

CDR3 length: 14
J gene: TRBJ2-7
V gene: TRBV7-9
clone size: once
D gene: TRBD2
CDR3 DNA: TGTGCCAGCGAAGCCACGGGACTAGGGGGGGAGCAGTACTTC
CDR3 protein: CASEATGLGGEQYF

CDR3 length: 11
J gene: TRBJ2-7
V gene: TRBV28
clone size: many
D gene: TRBD1
CDR3 DNA: TGTGCCAGCAGTTTGGGACAGATTTGGTACTTC
CDR3 protein: CASSLGQIWYF

CDR3 length: 14
J gene: TRBJ2-1
V gene: TRBV6-5
clone size: .
D gene: .
CDR3 DNA: TGTGCCAGCAGTTACGCAAACTTAGGCGATGAGCAGTTCTTC
CDR3 protein: CASSYANLGDEQFF

CDR3 length: 15
J gene: TRBJ1-5
V gene: TRBV27
clone size: many
D gene: .
CDR3 DNA: TGTGCCAGCAGTCCCCTGGCAGGGGCCAATCAGCCCCAGCATTTT
CDR3 protein: CASSPLAGANQPQHF

CDR3 length: 13
J gene: TRBJ1-1
V gene: TRBV28
clone size: .
D gene: .
CDR3 DNA: TGTGCCAGCAGTTTGGGGGGCCGGACTGAAGTTTTCTTT
CDR3 protein: CASSLGGRTEVFF

CDR3 length: 14
J gene: TRBJ2-5
V gene: TRBV4-1
clone size: .
D gene: TRBD1
CDR3 DNA: TGCGCCAGCAGCCCCGGCGGGACAGGAGAGACCCAGTACTTC
CDR3 protein: CASSPGGTGETQYF

CDR3 length: 14
J gene: TRBJ2-7
V gene: TRBV9
clone size: .
D gene: TRBD2
CDR3 DNA: TGTGCCAGCAGCCCGAGCGGGAGCTTCTACGAGCAGTACTTC
CDR3 protein: CASSPSGSFYEQYF

CDR3 length: 11
J gene: TRBJ2-1
V gene: TRBV7-9
clone size: many
D gene: .
CDR3 DNA: TGTGCCAGCAGCCCAAACACAGAGCAGTTCTTC
CDR3 protein: CASSPNTEQFF

CDR3 length: 15
J gene: TRBJ2-2
V gene: TRBV29-1
clone size: many
D gene: TRBD2
CDR3 DNA: TGCAGCGTTTCCGTAGCGGGGACGAACACCGGGGAGCTGTTTTTT
CDR3 protein: CSVSVAGTNTGELFF

CDR3 length: 14
J gene: TRBJ2-1
V gene: TRBV12-3/TRBV12-4
clone size: many
D gene: .
CDR3 DNA: TGTGCCAGCAGTTTGGGGGGGCGCAAGATTGAGCAGTTCTTC
CDR3 protein: CASSLGGRKIEQFF

CDR3 length: 14
J gene: TRBJ2-7
V gene: TRBV12-3/TRBV12-4
clone size: many
D gene: TRBD2
CDR3 DNA: TGTGCCAGCAGTTATGGTAGCGGGGGCACCGAGCAGTACTTC
CDR3 protein: CASSYGSGGTEQYF

CDR3 length: 18
J gene: TRBJ2-3
V gene: TRBV29-1
clone size: many
D gene: TRBD2
CDR3 DNA: TGCAGCGCCCGCCCCCTGGGACTAGCGGGAGTGGGGGCAGATACGCAGTATTTT
CDR3 protein: CSARPLGLAGVGADTQYF

CDR3 length: 16
J gene: TRBJ2-5
V gene: TRBV7-9
clone size: few
D gene: .
CDR3 DNA: TGTGCCAGCAGTACCGGGATTTGGGGAACCCAAGAGACCCAGTACTTC
CDR3 protein: CASSTGIWGTQETQYF

CDR3 length: 14
J gene: TRBJ2-3
V gene: TRBV29-1
clone size: .
D gene: TRBD1
CDR3 DNA: TGCAGCGTTGGGGGGACAGCTAGCACAGATACGCAGTATTTT
CDR3 protein: CSVGGTASTDTQYF

CDR3 length: 15
J gene: TRBJ2-3
V gene: TRBV9
clone size: many
D gene: TRBD1
CDR3 DNA: TGTGCCAGCAGCCCGCGACAGGGGGCTAGAGATACGCAGTATTTT
CDR3 protein: CASSPRQGARDTQYF

CDR3 length: 15
J gene: TRBJ2-7
V gene: TRBV6-1
clone size: .
D gene: .
CDR3 DNA: TGTGCCAGCAGTGAATGGTTTGGGAGTAAGTACGAGCAGTACTTC
CDR3 protein: CASSEWFGSKYEQYF